Below, 15 T cell receptor beta chains from the same sample are listed, as sequenced in a study of T cells after yellow fever vaccination. TCRdb passed the 5' RACE reads through MiXCR, listing each CDR3 protein once. The profile shows about 300,000 distinct CDR3 sequences, approximately 4.2% of them singletons. The sample consisted of PBMCs, taken 5 days after the yellow fever booster vaccination. Source of these receptors: a man aged 18 to 35 who received the YFV17D yellow fever vaccine.

This clonotype has more than one count but fewer than ten. V and J are TRBV7-9 and TRBJ2-3; D not certain. CDR3 length: 14 residues. The germline gives CDR1 SEHNR, CDR2 FQNEAQ (reference sequence). The V end was cut by 1 base, the J end by 5 bases, with 10 bases between. The chain's CDR3 is CASSLGQDLDTQYF. Here the CDR3 DNA reads TGTGCCAGCAGCTTAGGTCAGGACCTAGATACGCAGTATTTT.

This clonotype was detected many times. The chain couples TRBV7-3 to TRBJ2-3; maybe TRBD2 (6 bases). The CDR3 consists of 15 residues. The V end lost 5 bases, the J end lost 2 bases, and 14 bases lay between the germline ends. The germline gives CDR1 SGHTA, CDR2 FQGTGA. CDR3 coding DNA: TGTGCCAGCAGCGCCGGGGTAGCGGTCACAGATACGCAGTATTTT. It translates to CASSAGVAVTDTQYF.

The rearrangement links TRBV6-5 to TRBJ2-2; weak D call: TRBD2 (5 bases). CDR1 MNHEY and CDR2 SVGAGI come from the germline V gene. V was clipped by 2 bases and J by 5 bases, with 15 bases between them. The CDR3 extends over 16 amino acids. The CDR3 coding sequence is TGTGCCAGCAGTTACCCACTAGGGTTAGGAACCGGGGAGCTGTTTTTT. Encoded protein: CASSYPLGLGTGELFF.

The chain employs TRBV5-1 and TRBJ2-5; D may be TRBD1 (5 bases). There are 15 residues in the CDR3. Germline V lookup: CDR1 SGHRS, CDR2 YFSETQ. Trimming stripped 2 bases from V and 3 bases from J, with 14 bases between. The CDR3 protein is CASSFFDSSKETQYF. The CDR3 DNA sequence: TGCGCCAGCAGCTTCTTTGACAGTTCGAAAGAGACCCAGTACTTC.

The chain combines TRBV4-1 with TRBJ1-3; D not certain. From germline, CDR1 is MGHRA and CDR2 YSYEKL. Trimming removed 1 base from V and 0 bases from J, with 7 bases in between. This CDR3 comprises 15 residues. CDR3 amino acids: CASSQVAGSGNTIYF. The CDR3 DNA reads as TGCGCCAGCAGCCAAGTGGCCGGCTCTGGAAACACCATATATTTT.

This clonotype came up a few times. The V and J genes are TRBV7-2 and TRBJ1-5; TRBD1 aligns across 7 bases. V shed 3 bases and J 4 bases; nucleotides not matched to a gene: 3. The germline gives CDR1 SGHTA, CDR2 FQGNSA. The CDR3 covers 14 residues. The CDR3: CASSFDRENQPQHF. The DNA of the CDR3 is TGTGCCAGCAGCTTCGACAGGGAGAATCAGCCCCAGCATTTT.

This clonotype was picked up many times. This rearrangement joins TRBV7-9 to TRBJ2-5; unclear D gene. Trimming shortened V by 5 bases and J by 2 bases, and 15 bases separated the two germline ends. CDR3 length: 15 amino acids. CDR1 and CDR2 from the germline V gene are SEHNR and FQNEAQ (reference sequence). CDR3 sequence reads: CASSPTGRSQETQYF. The CDR3 DNA is TGTGCCAGCAGCCCCACGGGTCGCTCTCAAGAGACCCAGTACTTC.

This clonotype was detected a few times. V gene TRBV5-4 combines with J gene TRBJ2-3, with D possibly TRBD1 on 6 matching bases. Germline CDR1 SGHNT, CDR2 YYREEE (reference sequence). V lost 4 bases, J lost 6 bases, and 15 bases lay in between. This CDR3 spans 14 amino acids. Here the CDR3 DNA reads TGTGCCAGCAGCCACATGGGGGCCTGGGATACGCAGTATTTT. Translating it yields CASSHMGAWDTQYF.

The table lists this clonotype with many counts. The chain recombines TRBV20-1 with TRBJ2-6, with D perhaps TRBD2 (6 bases). Per germline, CDR1 DFQATT and CDR2 SNEGSKA (reference sequence). V lost 1 base to trimming and J lost 0 bases, with 16 bases between them. CDR3 length equals 18 residues. The CDR3 here is CSARVSAGSDSGANVLTF. The CDR3 nucleotides read TGCAGTGCTAGAGTTTCTGCGGGGTCGGACTCTGGGGCCAACGTCCTGACTTTC.

This clonotype was seen repeatedly, ten times or more. The chain carries TRBV6-6 and TRBJ1-5; D might be TRBD1 (5 bases). Per germline, CDR1 MNHNY and CDR2 SVGAGI (reference sequence). This CDR3 region has 15 residues. Between the trimmed V and J ends, which lost 6 bases and 2 bases, there was a span of 14 bases. The CDR3, as DNA: TGTGCCAGCAGCCCCTCCCCGGGGGGCAATCAGCCCCAGCATTTT. Amino acid sequence: CASSPSPGGNQPQHF.

This clonotype was counted a few times. The genes are TRBV20-1 and TRBJ2-3, with TRBD2 matching over 7 bases. From germline, CDR1 is DFQATT and CDR2 SNEGSKA (reference sequence). The CDR3 is 16 residues long. V trimming: 2 bases; J trimming: 0 bases; junction bases outside the gene matches: 8. CDR3: CSARRRSRGSTDTQYF. Written as DNA, the CDR3 is TGCAGTGCTAGAAGGCGGTCGCGGGGGAGCACAGATACGCAGTATTTT.

This rearrangement joins TRBV5-1 to TRBJ1-2, with D unclear. CDR3 size: 14 residues. Germline V CDR1 and CDR2: SGHRS, YFSETQ. The V and J ends lost 0 bases and 0 bases respectively, with 6 bases between them. CDR3 protein: CASSLDSTNYGYTF. The CDR3 DNA reads TGCGCCAGCAGCTTGGACAGTACTAACTATGGCTACACCTTC.

This chain connects TRBV7-9 to TRBJ2-2; D gene ambiguous. CDR3 length: 14 amino acids. V was shortened by 5 bases and J by 3 bases, with 10 bases between the two germline ends. CDR1 is SEHNR and CDR2 is FQNEAQ in the germline V gene (reference sequence). Written as DNA, the CDR3 is TGTGCCAGCAGCCCCAGACTGTACACCGGGGAGCTGTTTTTT. This gives the protein CASSPRLYTGELFF.

This clonotype was picked up many times. The V gene is TRBV28, the J gene TRBJ2-5; 12 bases align to TRBD1. The CDR3 has 16 amino acids. The J segment lost 4 bases and the V segment lost 4 bases, leaving 7 bases of the junction unmatched. Looked up from germline, CDR1 is MDHEN and CDR2 is SYDVKM. The CDR3 DNA is TGTGCCAGCAGTTCCCCGGGACAGGGGGCATCAGAGACCCAGTACTTC. Protein: CASSSPGQGASETQYF.

This clonotype came up a few times. The V and J genes are TRBV4-1 and TRBJ1-5; unclear D gene. The ends were cut back, 1 base at V and 3 bases at J, with 13 bases in the middle. The CDR3 is 16 amino acids. Per the germline V gene, CDR1 is MGHRA and CDR2 is YSYEKL. The CDR3 spells CASSQAYTAINQPQHF. As DNA, the CDR3 is TGCGCCAGCAGCCAAGCCTATACGGCGATCAATCAGCCCCAGCATTTT.